The 18 T cell receptor beta chains presented below share a single source sample, sequenced in a study of T cell responses to AZD1222 COVID-19 vaccine. Using immunoSEQ multiplex PCR, the repertoire was profiled, and TCRdb retains in-frame clones only, with some absent. The repertoire holds 180,000 or so clones, with 94% as singletons. The sequences come from peripheral blood, collected on day 0 of AZD1222 vaccination. The receptors derive from an adult in good health.

V and J are TRBV4-1 and TRBJ1-5, with D maybe TRBD1 (6 bases). V was clipped by 1 base and J by 7 bases, with 14 bases between them. Germline V gives CDR1 MGHRA, CDR2 YSYEKL. The CDR3 is 15 amino acids. CDR3 residues: CASSQVGRGGQPQHF. DNA for the CDR3: TGCGCCAGCAGCCAAGTGGGAAGAGGGGGACAGCCCCAGCATTTT.

Written as DNA, the CDR3 is TGTGCCAGCGGGCAGGACGGGGGTAACTATGGCTACACCTTC. This sequence encodes CASGQDGGNYGYTF. This chain connects TRBV7-3 to TRBJ1-2, with D perhaps TRBD1 (5 bases). V lost 8 bases to trimming and J lost 1 base, with 14 bases between them. CDR1 and CDR2 from the germline V gene are SGHTA and FQGTGA. The CDR3 length is 14 residues. The full variable domain, its missing parts supplied by reference TRBV7-3 and TRBJ1-2, is GAGVSQTPSNKVTEKGKYVELRCDPISGHTALYWYRQSLGQGPEFLIYFQGTGAADDSGLPNDRFFAVRPEGSVSTLKIQRTERGDSAVYLCASGQDGGNYGYTFGSGTRLTVV.

This sequence joins TRBV6-5 and TRBJ1-1, with D possibly TRBD1 on 5 matching bases. Germline V gene sequence: CDR1 MNHEY, CDR2 SVGAGI. The CDR3 is 14 amino acids. V was clipped by 5 bases and J by 5 bases, with 15 bases between them. The CDR3 bases are TGTGCCAGCAGTACCGGGACCGAGGGTACTGAAGCTTTCTTT. Translating gives CASSTGTEGTEAFF.

V and J are TRBV24-1 and TRBJ1-1; the match to TRBD1 covers 8 bases. The CDR3 sequence is 12 residues long. Trimming cost V 9 bases and J 5 bases; bases outside gene matches: 4. Germline V gene sequence: CDR1 KGHDR, CDR2 SFDVKD. In DNA form, the CDR3 reads TGTGCCACCTCTAGACAGGGGACTGAAGCTTTCTTT. Protein: CATSRQGTEAFF.

This chain uses TRBV27 with TRBJ2-7; 7 nucleotides match TRBD2. Germline CDR1 is MNHEY and CDR2 is SMNVEV (reference sequence). This CDR3 is 15 amino acids long. Germline trimming cut 5 bases from V and 4 bases from J; bases unmatched to any gene: 11. The CDR3 nucleotides read TGTGCCAGCAGTCCCGACGCGGGAGTATCGTACGAGCAGTACTTC. Translation gives CASSPDAGVSYEQYF.

V is TRBV19 and J is TRBJ2-1; TRBD2 matches 11 bases. Germline V gene sequence: CDR1 LNHDA, CDR2 SQIVND (reference sequence). The CDR3 is made up of 19 amino acids. The V segment lost 5 bases and the J segment 4 bases; nucleotides outside the gene matches: 16. The CDR3: CASSPRAGGTSGHYNEQFF. DNA for the CDR3: TGTGCCAGTAGTCCGCGCGCGGGAGGGACTAGCGGACATTACAATGAGCAGTTCTTC.

The genes are TRBV6-6 and TRBJ2-2; the D is unclear. This CDR3 comprises 14 residues. The V end lost 0 bases, the J end lost 6 bases, and 8 bases lay between the germline ends. Per the germline V gene, CDR1 is MNHNY and CDR2 is SVGAGI (reference sequence). CDR3 in DNA: TGTGCCAGCAGTTACTCGATTCGTGCCGGGGAGCTGTTTTTT. As protein: CASSYSIRAGELFF.

The rearrangement joins TRBV5-1 to TRBJ1-5, with D hard to call. This CDR3 spans 16 amino acids. Per the germline V gene, CDR1 is SGHRS and CDR2 is YFSETQ. V was cut by 0 bases and J by 5 bases, with 15 bases left in between. The CDR3 spells CASSLGPLRPDQPQHF. DNA of the CDR3: TGCGCCAGCAGCTTGGGCCCGCTCCGTCCGGATCAGCCCCAGCATTTT. Together with reference TRBV5-1 and TRBJ1-5, the CDR3 gives the full variable domain: KAGVTQTPRYLIKTRGQQVTLSCSPISGHRSVSWYQQTPGQGLQFLFEYFSETQRNKGNFPGRFSGRQFSNSRSEMNVSTLELGDSALYLCASSLGPLRPDQPQHFGDGTRLSIL.

This chain uses TRBV29-1 with TRBJ2-3, with 9 bases that match TRBD2. This CDR3 comprises 14 residues. V gave up 3 bases and J gave up 6 bases; unmatched junction bases: 7. Per germline, CDR1 SQVTM and CDR2 ANQGSEA. Here the CDR3 reads CSVERAGGLDTQYF. CDR3 DNA sequence: TGCAGCGTTGAGAGGGCGGGAGGGCTCGATACGCAGTATTTT.

The chain couples TRBV5-1 to TRBJ2-2; 7 nucleotides line up with TRBD2. Germline V lookup: CDR1 SGHRS, CDR2 YFSETQ. CDR3 size: 16 residues. J lost 2 bases, V lost 0 bases, and 4 bases had no gene match. The CDR3, as DNA: TGCGCCAGCAGCTTGGTGCCTAGCGGAAACACCGGGGAGCTGTTTTTT. Its protein product is CASSLVPSGNTGELFF.

The rearrangement links TRBV11-2 to TRBJ2-1; no definite D call. The CDR3 totals 14 residues. V dropped 0 bases and J dropped 4 bases, with 7 bases sitting between them. Germline assignment: CDR1 SGHAT and CDR2 FQNNGV. CDR3 protein: CASSLDQFYNEQFF. CDR3 DNA: TGTGCCAGCAGCTTAGATCAGTTTTACAATGAGCAGTTCTTC.

The rearrangement uses TRBV2 and TRBJ1-1; TRBD1 matches at 7 bases. Germline V gives CDR1 SNHLY, CDR2 FYNNEI. The CDR3 spans 14 residues. V shed 1 base, J shed 5 bases, and the junction held 4 bases outside the gene matches. In DNA form, the CDR3 reads TGTGCCAGCAGTGAAGAGGGGGCTCGAACTGAAGCTTTCTTT. It specifies CASSEEGARTEAFF. Looking up the rest from reference TRBV2 and TRBJ1-1 gives the full variable domain: EPEVTQTPSHQVTQMGQEVILRCVPISNHLYFYWYRQILGQKVEFLVSFYNNEISEKSEIFDDQFSVERPDGSNFTLKIRSTKLEDSAMYFCASSEEGARTEAFFGQGTRLTVV.

This chain joins TRBV5-1 and TRBJ2-7; 10 bases agree with TRBD1. The V gene end was trimmed by 4 bases and the J gene end by 5 bases; junction bases not matched to a gene: 6. CDR3 size: 14 residues. Germline lookup yields CDR1 SGHRS and CDR2 YFSETQ. CDR3 nucleotides: TGCGCCAGCAGCGTGGACAGGGGGTGGCACGAGCAGTACTTC. This encodes CASSVDRGWHEQYF.

The V and J genes are TRBV4-1 and TRBJ1-2; 7 bases are a match to TRBD1. Trimming cost V 3 bases and J 6 bases; bases outside gene matches: 13. Germline loops: CDR1 MGHRA, CDR2 YSYEKL. The CDR3 totals 16 residues. The CDR3 is CASSQDRQGWGDGYTF. CDR3 sequence (DNA): TGCGCCAGCAGCCAGGATAGACAGGGCTGGGGGGATGGCTACACCTTC.

The chain has TRBV7-2 and TRBJ1-5, with a possible D match to TRBD1 (6 bases). The CDR3 covers 16 residues. Looked up from germline, CDR1 is SGHTA and CDR2 is FQGNSA. Trimming removed 5 bases from V and 5 bases from J, with 19 bases in between. The CDR3 DNA is TGTGCCAGCAGCCCAATTCCGCCCGACAGGTATCAGCCCCAGCATTTT. This gives the protein CASSPIPPDRYQPQHF.

This sequence joins TRBV4-1 and TRBJ1-1; D gene uncertain. This CDR3 region has 16 residues. The germline CDR1 and CDR2 sequences are MGHRA and YSYEKL. V was shortened by 1 base and J by 5 bases, with 17 bases between the two germline ends. As DNA, the CDR3 is TGCGCCAGCAGCCAAGTCCCTGTGTGGGAGTCGACTGAAGCTTTCTTT. Protein product: CASSQVPVWESTEAFF.

The V and J genes are TRBV27 and TRBJ2-7; 10 bases match TRBD1. Germline values: CDR1 MNHEY, CDR2 SMNVEV (reference sequence). V was clipped by 4 bases and J by 6 bases; unmatched bases: 6. The CDR3 is 14 amino acids. The CDR3 nucleotides are TGTGCCAGCAGTTACTTCCGGGACAGGGGCGAGCAGTACTTC. It is translated as CASSYFRDRGEQYF.

J is TRBJ1-2 and V is TRBV6-2 or TRBV6-3; TRBD1 matches at 7 bases. Germline CDR1 MNHEY, CDR2 SVGEGT. Unmatched junction bases numbered 5, after V lost 0 bases and J lost 4 bases. There are 15 residues in the CDR3. CDR3 residues: CASSYSAGTAYGYTF. CDR3 nucleotide sequence: TGTGCCAGCAGTTACTCGGCCGGGACAGCCTATGGCTACACCTTC.